This TCR beta chain was retrieved from a study of control samples from healthy donors and cancer patients. The CDR3 is made up of 13 amino acids. V dropped 4 bases and J dropped 2 bases, with 8 bases sitting between them. CDR1 and CDR2 from the germline V gene are SGHDN and FVKESK. Using immunoSEQ multiplex PCR, the repertoire was profiled, and TCRdb retains in-frame clones only, with some absent. The sample has about 120,000 clones, 87% seen once; the top ten hold around 10%. This chain connects TRBV14 to TRBJ1-2, with D tentatively TRBD1 (5 bases). The TCR originated in a man aged 30-40 years in good health. The sequenced sample was blood. The CDR3 coding sequence is TGTGCCAGCAGCCGGGCAGGGAACTATGGCTACACCTTC. It encodes CASSRAGNYGYTF.